The clone carrying this TCR beta chain was found once. The antigen is unknown. The sample is drawn from a study of blood T cells in healthy people across ages. The authors drew about 9.9 milliliters of peripheral blood from each donor. Total RNA, at least 6 micrograms per sample, was extracted from PBMCs. General study findings and limits: A strong correlation was seen between TCR beta diversity and naive T cell percentage. Researchers judged that diversity estimates from one million T cells fell short of true values.

It was with a sample-barcoded 5' primer and a J-beta primer mix that a second PCR of about 6 to 11 cycles was run. TCRdb processed the 5' RACE reads anew with MiXCR; each CDR3 protein has one entry. This sample has approximately 850,000 distinct CDR3 sequences; roughly 50% occur once, and the top ten carry about 20%. The V gene end was trimmed by 3 bases and the J gene end by 9 bases; junction bases not matched to a gene: 10. The CDR3 is 13 residues long. Germline CDR1 and CDR2: DFQATT and SNEGSKA (reference sequence). This receptor was taken from a man aged 25 to 45 in good health. The sample taken for sequencing was blood. The rearrangement uses TRBV20-1 and TRBJ1-2; TRBD1 aligns across 7 bases. The CDR3 reads CSASRPGQSRYTF. Written as DNA, the CDR3 is TGCAGTGCTAGTCGACCGGGACAGTCCCGCTACACCTTC.